What follows are 3 T cell receptor beta chains derived from one specimen sequenced in a study of T cell responses to AZD1222 COVID-19 vaccine. Libraries were prepared by immunoSEQ multiplex PCR; TCRdb keeps only in-frame clonotypes and omits some of them. This table has roughly 130,000 clones, 88% appearing once. This sample comprised peripheral blood, obtained on day 0 of AZD1222 vaccination. These receptors all stem from an adult in good health.

The chain is built from TRBV7-6 and TRBJ1-1; weak D call: TRBD1 (5 bases). Germline V gene lookup returns CDR1 SGHVS and CDR2 FNYEAQ. This CDR3 comprises 16 residues. V lost 1 base, J lost 4 bases, and 16 bases lay in between. Here the CDR3 DNA reads TGTGCCAGCAGCTTAGGGGTTTGGAAGGGGTTCACTGAAGCTTTCTTT. This codes for CASSLGVWKGFTEAFF.

The rearrangement uses TRBV19 and TRBJ2-3; D is undetermined. The germline V gene encodes CDR1 LNHDA and CDR2 SQIVND (reference sequence). This CDR3 is built from 13 residues. V lost 6 bases and J lost 2, with 9 bases in between. CDR3 DNA sequence: TGTGCCAGTAGCACAGAGATCACAGATACGCAGTATTTT. Translating gives CASSTEITDTQYF.

The genes are TRBV7-9 and TRBJ1-6; tentatively, D is TRBD1 (5 bases). The CDR3 has 14 residues. The V end was cut by 5 bases, the J end by 12 bases, with 17 bases between. From germline, CDR1 is SEHNR and CDR2 FQNEAQ (reference sequence). The CDR3 reads CASSQSQRGGPLHF. CDR3 DNA sequence: TGTGCCAGCAGCCAATCGCAGAGGGGAGGACCCCTCCACTTT. Drawing the rest from reference TRBV7-9 and TRBJ1-6, the complete variable domain is DTGVSQNPRHKITKRGQNVTFRCDPISEHNRLYWYRQTLGQGPEFLTYFQNEAQLEKSRLLSDRFSAERPKGSFSTLEIQRTEQGDSAMYLCASSQSQRGGPLHFGNGTRLTVT.